A single sample is the source of the 29 T cell receptor beta chains below, sequenced in a study of blood T cell repertoires in COVID-19. Assay: immunoSEQ multiplex PCR; the TCRdb copy retains only in-frame clones and omits some. This sample has under 450,000 clones, with about 89% found just once. The sequenced sample was PBMCs or T cells enriched from blood (not recorded which). The receptors originated from a woman aged 35 to 49 who had been exposed to COVID-19.

This chain uses TRBV27 with TRBJ2-5, with D perhaps TRBD2 (6 bases). The germline V gene encodes CDR1 MNHEY and CDR2 SMNVEV (reference sequence). The V and J ends lost 6 bases and 2 bases respectively, with 16 bases between them. This CDR3 has 15 residues. The CDR3 nucleotides are TGTGCCAGCAGCTCCACGGGACTTAGACAAGAGACCCAGTACTTC. Protein: CASSSTGLRQETQYF.

The genes are TRBV7-9 and TRBJ2-7; D may be TRBD2 (5 bases). CDR3 length equals 14 residues. Between the trimmed V and J ends, which lost 1 base and 4 bases, there was a span of 11 bases. CDR1 is SEHNR, CDR2 FQNEAQ, per germline (reference sequence). DNA of the CDR3: TGTGCCAGCAGCTTAGTACCGGGGTTTTACGAGCAGTACTTC. This encodes CASSLVPGFYEQYF.

The rearrangement uses TRBV18 and TRBJ2-2; maybe TRBD1 (6 bases). The ends were cut back, 2 bases at V and 7 bases at J, with 17 bases in the middle. The CDR3 totals 16 residues. Germline loops: CDR1 KGHSH, CDR2 LQKENI. Here the CDR3 DNA reads TGTGCCAGCTCACCAGGAAGAGGACAGAGTGGCGGGGAGCTGTTTTTT. Protein sequence: CASSPGRGQSGGELFF.

The chain recombines TRBV10-3 with TRBJ2-1, with TRBD2 matching 10 bases. The V segment lost 3 bases and the J segment 7 bases; nucleotides outside the gene matches: 3. Germline V lookup: CDR1 ENHRY, CDR2 SYGVKD. CDR3 length: 14 amino acids. The CDR3 region has the DNA TGTGCCATCAGTGAAGGGACTAGCGTTAATGAGCAGTTCTTC. It codes for CAISEGTSVNEQFF.

The chain recombines TRBV27 with TRBJ1-2; D possibly corresponds to TRBD1 (5 bases). The germline gives CDR1 MNHEY, CDR2 SMNVEV (reference sequence). V gave up 6 bases and J gave up 1 base, with 18 bases separating them. The CDR3 sequence is 16 residues long. CDR3 sequence (DNA): TGTGCCAGCAGCCCCGACAGCATTGGTATTAACTATGGCTACACCTTC. Translated: CASSPDSIGINYGYTF.

This clone was found once. This rearrangement joins TRBV24-1 to TRBJ2-1, with D perhaps TRBD2 (6 bases). Germline CDR1 reads KGHDR; CDR2 reads SFDVKD. The CDR3 loop spans 16 amino acids. The ends were cut back, 4 bases at V and 8 bases at J, with 20 bases in the middle. CDR3: CATSDREKILGDEQFF. The CDR3 region has the DNA TGTGCCACCAGTGACCGGGAGAAGATCCTTGGGGATGAGCAGTTCTTC.

This clone was recorded at least ten times. The chain uses TRBV6-4 and TRBJ2-2, with 8 bases lining up with TRBD1. Germline trimming cut 3 bases from V and 3 bases from J; bases unmatched to any gene: 0. CDR3 length: 14 amino acids. Per the germline V gene, CDR1 is MRHNA and CDR2 is SNTAGT. CDR3 sequence: CASSEQGDTGELFF. CDR3 nucleotide sequence: TGTGCCAGCAGTGAACAGGGGGACACCGGGGAGCTGTTTTTT.

This clone has a single count. This chain uses TRBV19 with TRBJ2-1; maybe TRBD1 (6 bases). Deletions cut 6 bases from V and 4 bases from J, with 16 bases between. Germline V gene sequence: CDR1 LNHDA, CDR2 SQIVND (reference sequence). This CDR3 comprises 15 residues. CDR3 nucleotide sequence: TGTGCCAGTAGCCCCCCCGGGACACAATACAATGAGCAGTTCTTC. Translated: CASSPPGTQYNEQFF.

The chain carries TRBV9 and TRBJ2-1; 12 bases match TRBD2. The V and J ends lost 4 bases and 2 bases, in that order; junction bases with no gene match: 4. The CDR3 loop spans 16 amino acids. Germline lookup yields CDR1 SGDLS and CDR2 YYNGEE. Here the CDR3 DNA reads TGTGCCAGCAGCTTCCTAGCGGGAGGGCCCTACAATGAGCAGTTCTTC. As protein: CASSFLAGGPYNEQFF. Full variable domain (outside the CDR3, taken from reference TRBV9 and TRBJ2-1): DSGVTQTPKHLITATGQRVTLRCSPRSGDLSVYWYQQSLDQGLQFLIQYYNGEERAKGNILERFSAQQFPDLHSELNLSSLELGDSALYFCASSFLAGGPYNEQFFGPGTRLTVL.

The rearrangement uses TRBV30 and TRBJ1-5, with D possibly matching TRBD1 (5 bases). V was clipped by 2 bases and J by 3 bases, with 17 bases between them. This CDR3 has 16 amino acids. Germline CDR1 is GTSNPN and CDR2 is SVGIG (reference sequence). The CDR3: CAWSPPQGGPNQPQHF. The CDR3 DNA reads as TGTGCCTGGAGTCCGCCCCAGGGTGGGCCCAATCAGCCCCAGCATTTT.

The rearrangement joins TRBV7-9 to TRBJ1-1, with a weak D call TRBD1 (5 bases). The CDR3 contains 15 residues. The germline CDR1 and CDR2 sequences are SEHNR and FQNEAQ (reference sequence). Trimming took 0 bases from V and 5 from J, leaving 13 bases between them. For the CDR3, the DNA is TGTGCCAGCAGCTTAGCGGCGGGGGGGAGGACTGAAGCTTTCTTT. Its translation is CASSLAAGGRTEAFF. Filled out from reference TRBV7-9 and TRBJ1-1, the complete variable domain reads DTGVSQNPRHKITKRGQNVTFRCDPISEHNRLYWYRQTLGQGPEFLTYFQNEAQLEKSRLLSDRFSAERPKGSFSTLEIQRTEQGDSAMYLCASSLAAGGRTEAFFGQGTRLTVV.

The V gene is TRBV27, the J gene TRBJ1-2; a weak D match, TRBD1 (6 bases). The CDR3 consists of 13 residues. Looked up from germline, CDR1 is MNHEY and CDR2 is SMNVEV (reference sequence). The V gene lost 10 bases and the J gene lost 7 bases, with 19 bases spanning the gap. CDR3 nucleotides: TGTGCCACCTCCCTATCGACAGGCTCTGGCTACACCTTC. It encodes CATSLSTGSGYTF.

The chain employs TRBV11-3 and TRBJ2-1, with 7 nucleotides matching TRBD1. CDR1 and CDR2 (germline): SGHNT, YENEEA. Germline trimming cut 4 bases from V and 4 bases from J; bases unmatched to any gene: 7. CDR3 length: 15 residues. CDR3 loop: CASSSGTADYNEQFF. The DNA of the CDR3 is TGTGCCAGCAGCTCCGGGACAGCCGATTACAATGAGCAGTTCTTC. Looking up the rest from reference TRBV11-3 and TRBJ2-1 gives the full variable domain: EAGVVQSPRYKIIEKKQPVAFWCNPISGHNTLYWYLQNLGQGPELLIRYENEEAVDDSQLPKDRFSAERLKGVDSTLKIQPAELGDSAVYLCASSSGTADYNEQFFGPGTRLTVL.

This sequence joins TRBV19 and TRBJ2-1; D possibly corresponds to TRBD1 (6 bases). This CDR3 spans 15 amino acids. Looked up from germline, CDR1 is LNHDA and CDR2 is SQIVND (reference sequence). V was shortened by 5 bases and J by 8 bases, with 19 bases between the two germline ends. The CDR3 DNA follows: TGTGCCAGTAGTTCAGGGGCTAGTCTTTGGGATGAGCAGTTCTTC. It codes for CASSSGASLWDEQFF.

The gene calls are TRBV10-3 and TRBJ1-2, with 12 positions matching TRBD1. Germline CDR1 is ENHRY and CDR2 is SYGVKD. After removal of 4 bases from V and 7 bases from J, the junction contained 4 bases not matched to a gene. The CDR3 runs 14 residues. CDR3 in DNA: TGTGCCATCAGTGCGGGACAGGGGGCAGGTGGCTACACCTTC. This translates into CAISAGQGAGGYTF.

V and J are TRBV29-1 and TRBJ1-4; D is uncertain. Looked up from germline, CDR1 is SQVTM and CDR2 is ANQGSEA. Trimming shortened V by 5 bases and J by 8 bases, and 9 bases separated the two germline ends. The CDR3 has 11 residues. This chain's CDR3 is CSVSRREKLFF. The CDR3 nucleotides are TGCAGCGTTTCTCGGCGGGAAAAACTGTTTTTT.

The genes are TRBV7-2 and TRBJ1-1, with a weak D call TRBD1 (6 bases). The CDR3 sequence is 12 residues long. With 3 bases removed from V and 11 bases from J, the gap between germline ends came to 13 bases. CDR1 and CDR2 (germline): SGHTA, FQGNSA. CDR3 in DNA: TGTGCCAGCAGCTTCCTTGGACAGCACGCTTTCTTT. Translation gives CASSFLGQHAFF.

V is TRBV5-1 and J is TRBJ1-6; 9 positions agree with TRBD1. Looked up from germline, CDR1 is SGHRS and CDR2 is YFSETQ. The CDR3 spans 16 residues. V lost 4 bases and J lost 7; bases outside the gene matches: 9. The DNA for the CDR3 is TGCGCCAGCAGCCCGACCCCGACAGGGGGGAATTCACCCCTCCACTTT. Translation: CASSPTPTGGNSPLHF.

The chain has TRBV9 and TRBJ2-3, with TRBD2 identical over 15 bases. Germline CDR1 is SGDLS and CDR2 is YYNGEE. V dropped 2 bases and J dropped 3; count of bases not matched to a gene: 1. The CDR3 spans 16 residues. For the CDR3, the DNA is TGTGCCAGCAGCGTTGGGACTAGCGGGAGGACAGATACGCAGTATTTT. This gives the protein CASSVGTSGRTDTQYF.

J is TRBJ2-7 and V is TRBV7-3; 7 bases line up with TRBD2. The germline gives CDR1 SGHTA, CDR2 FQGTGA. Trimming at V came to 5 bases and at J to 3 bases, leaving 10 bases not matched to a gene. The CDR3 runs 15 residues. CDR3 sequence (DNA): TGTGCCAGCAGCCCCATGGCTAGCGGATTCTACGAGCAGTACTTC. Protein product: CASSPMASGFYEQYF.

V is TRBV19 and J is TRBJ1-5; possibly TRBD1 for D (5 bases). The length of the CDR3 is 13 residues. V was pared by 6 bases and J by 5 bases, with 11 bases between. The germline V gene has CDR1 LNHDA and CDR2 SQIVND (reference sequence). The CDR3 sequence is CASRRVGDQPQHF. The CDR3 DNA follows: TGTGCCAGTAGGAGAGTAGGGGATCAGCCCCAGCATTTT. The entire variable domain, with the rest obtained from reference TRBV19 and TRBJ1-5, is as follows: DGGITQSPKYLFRKEGQNVTLSCEQNLNHDAMYWYRQDPGQGLRLIYYSQIVNDFQKGDIAEGYSVSREKKESFPLTVTSAQKNPTAFYLCASRRVGDQPQHFGDGTRLSIL.

The table lists this clone with a count of one. Mismatch with germline at one junction end may stem from a read error. The chain recombines TRBV12-3 or TRBV12-4 with TRBJ1-1; D unclear. The CDR3 contains 13 residues. The CDR3 DNA sequence: TGTGCCAGCAATTTACAGAAAAACACTGAAGCTTTCTTT. It translates to CASNLQKNTEAFF.

The V gene is TRBV27, the J gene TRBJ1-1, with 9 positions matching TRBD1. With V trimmed by 2 bases and J by 8 bases, 3 bases remained unmatched. The CDR3 has 13 amino acids. From germline, CDR1 is MNHEY and CDR2 SMNVEV (reference sequence). Here the CDR3 DNA reads TGTGCCAGCAGTTTAGCGGGGACAGGGGAAGCTTTCTTT. Its protein product is CASSLAGTGEAFF.

In DNA form, the CDR3 reads TGTGCCAGCAGCTTGGTAGGGGGGGACGAGCAGTACTTC. Translated: CASSLVGGDEQYF. V gene TRBV5-6 combines with J gene TRBJ2-7; D may be TRBD2 (7 bases). CDR1 is SGHDT, CDR2 YYEEEE, per germline. V gave up 0 bases and J gave up 5 bases, with 9 bases separating them. The CDR3 loop spans 13 amino acids.

The J gene is TRBJ2-1, the V gene TRBV12-3 or TRBV12-4, with D possibly matching TRBD2 (5 bases). The CDR3 consists of 11 residues. Trimming pared 6 bases from V and 16 bases from J, leaving 16 bases between. In nucleotides, the CDR3 is TGTGCCAGCAGGAGCGGTCCCCGGGGTTTCTTC. This sequence encodes CASRSGPRGFF.

V usage is TRBV11-2 and J usage is TRBJ2-3, with TRBD2 as a possible D gene (6 bases). The V gene's germline CDR1 is SGHAT and CDR2 FQNNGV. The V and J ends lost 7 bases and 5 bases respectively, with 10 bases between them. The CDR3 is 12 amino acids. The CDR3 is CASTSGVDTQYF. CDR3 DNA sequence: TGTGCCAGCACCTCGGGGGTAGATACGCAGTATTTT.

This clone was seen a single time. The gene calls are TRBV6-2 or TRBV6-3 and TRBJ1-2; no clear D. The ends were cut back, 5 bases at V and 4 bases at J, with 11 bases in the middle. In germline, CDR1 is MNHEY, CDR2 SVGEGT. The CDR3 has 13 residues. The CDR3 nucleotides read TGTGCCAGCAGTAACACAGCTTCCTATGGCTACACCTTC. Encoded protein: CASSNTASYGYTF.

The chain couples TRBV2 to TRBJ1-2; 8 bases are shared with TRBD1. Trimming cost V 6 bases and J 4 bases; bases outside gene matches: 7. Germline V gene sequence: CDR1 SNHLY, CDR2 FYNNEI. This CDR3 is built from 14 residues. The chain's CDR3 is CASSRATGAYGYTF. The CDR3 DNA reads as TGTGCCAGCAGCAGGGCGACAGGGGCCTATGGCTACACCTTC.

This clone was recorded only once. V usage is TRBV5-1 and J usage is TRBJ1-2; 9 bases match TRBD1. Germline-derived CDR1 and CDR2 are SGHRS and YFSETQ. The CDR3 totals 12 residues. J gave up 7 bases and V 4 bases, and 2 bases lay outside the gene matches. CDR3 sequence: CASSVDRGGYTF. DNA for the CDR3: TGCGCCAGCAGCGTGGACAGGGGTGGCTACACCTTC.